The clone carrying this T cell receptor (beta chain) has only a few counts. The antigen is undetermined. These data originate in a study of T cell repertoires in cytomegalovirus infection. About the research overall: Matching HLA type and CMV infection were both indicated by public TCR beta signatures.

General study points: CMV carriers with the relevant HLA were identified by cumulative public TCR beta family frequency. Dominating the ex vivo response were HLA-C-restricted CMV-specific TCR beta clonotypes.

TCRdb itself ran the reads through MiXCR, one entry per CDR3 protein. The table records approximately 700,000 distinct CDR3 sequences, approximately 40% of them present only once. Specimen: PBMCs. The TCR comes from a human donor in good health (CMV status not recorded). Some clones in this sample may be carry-over from other donors' samples.

The CDR3 coding sequence is TGTGCCAGCAGTTTTACCCCAGGATCAAGAAACACCATATATTTT. Its protein is CASSFTPGSRNTIYF. The chain combines TRBV28 with TRBJ1-3; D uncertain. CDR3 length equals 15 residues. Per germline, CDR1 MDHEN and CDR2 SYDVKM. V was cut by 3 bases and J by 5 bases, with 14 bases left in between.